This T cell receptor beta chain was captured in a study of blood T cell repertoires in COVID-19. Study overall: From the United States, Italy and Spain came samples of acute and convalescent COVID-19. PBMCs, B-cell-depleted T cells, or T cells provided the cDNA or gDNA that made up the material.

The CDR3 spans 16 residues. CDR1 is MGHDK, CDR2 SYGVNS, per germline. Trimming took 5 bases from V and 2 from J; bases not matched to a gene: 8. Source study methods: Estimated nucleated cell counts came from reference gene primer amplification. Libraries were prepared by immunoSEQ multiplex PCR; TCRdb keeps only in-frame clonotypes and omits some of them. V and J calls and clone size come straight from that table; D and trimming were deduced from the DNA. Found here are tens of thousands of clones, 65% to 85% of them singletons; the top ten hold around 6.3%. Sequencing was performed on peripheral blood. This chain connects TRBV25-1 to TRBJ2-7; 11 bases are shared with TRBD1. The clonotype originates from a human donor in a cohort sampled during active COVID-19. CDR3 DNA sequence: TGTGCCAGCAGTAGCCTCCGGGACAGGGGGACCTACGAGCAGTACTTC. It specifies CASSSLRDRGTYEQYF.